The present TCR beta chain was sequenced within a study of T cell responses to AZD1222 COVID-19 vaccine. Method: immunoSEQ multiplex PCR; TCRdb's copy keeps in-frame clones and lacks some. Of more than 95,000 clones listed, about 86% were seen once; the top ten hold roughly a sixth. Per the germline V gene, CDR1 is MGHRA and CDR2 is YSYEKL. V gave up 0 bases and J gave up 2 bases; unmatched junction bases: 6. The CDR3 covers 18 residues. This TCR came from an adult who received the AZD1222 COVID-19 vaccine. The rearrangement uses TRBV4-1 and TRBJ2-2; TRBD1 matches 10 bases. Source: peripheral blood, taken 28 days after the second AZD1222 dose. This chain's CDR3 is CASSQDRWDRGNTGELFF. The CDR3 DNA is TGCGCCAGCAGCCAAGATCGGTGGGACAGGGGTAACACCGGGGAGCTGTTTTTT.